This T cell receptor (beta chain) comes out of a study of CD8+CD57+ T cells in acquired aplastic anemia. In this sample, this clonotype turned up a few times. According to the study, genomic DNA was the template for TCR beta VDJ and CDR3 profiling. Using its own MiXCR run on the reads, TCRdb lists one record per CDR3 protein. The sample lists about 470,000 distinct CDR3 sequences, more than 25% occurring once. CD8+CD57+ cell expansion, shown by flow cytometry, had occurred in the patients selected for sequencing. This CDR3 has 15 amino acids. Germline V gives CDR1 LNHNV, CDR2 YYDKDF (reference sequence). Trimming pared 6 bases from V and 4 bases from J, leaving 16 bases between.

Sequenced: sorted CD4+, CD8+, or CD8+CD57+ T cells (not recorded which) from PBMCs. The chain combines TRBV15 with TRBJ2-1; D gene unclear. The source of this sequence is a human donor with aplastic anemia. The CDR3 protein is CATRPATSPYNEQFF. The DNA of the CDR3 is TGTGCCACCAGGCCGGCCACCTCACCTTACAATGAGCAGTTCTTC.